This T cell receptor beta chain comes out of a study of T cell responses to AZD1222 COVID-19 vaccine. This clone has a handful of counts. Its antigen remains unidentified. Whole-study results and caveats: In a largely white British group with more females than males, clonal diversity was possibly underestimated. Researchers took repertoire samples only after the peak T cell response had come. After two AZD1222 doses, spike-specific TCR breadth and depth rose versus day 0. Of the AZD1222 recipients, only 5 to 7 were seropositive at baseline.

This table comes from immunoSEQ multiplex PCR, and its TCRdb copy is limited to in-frame clones, with some not included. This table holds about 56,000 clones, roughly 90% found once. This sample comprised peripheral blood, obtained 28 days after the second AZD1222 dose. This TCR came from an adult who received the AZD1222 COVID-19 vaccine.

The CDR3 bases are TGTGCCACCAGTGATCTAGGGTGGGGATCCCCAGAACGAGAATTCCAGCAGTTCTTC. Protein sequence: CATSDLGWGSPEREFQQFF. The chain uses TRBV24-1 and TRBJ2-1; D gene ambiguous. The CDR3 has 19 amino acids. Germline CDR1 and CDR2: KGHDR and SFDVKD. Trimming shortened V by 3 bases and J by 11 bases, and 31 bases separated the two germline ends.